This T cell receptor beta chain was profiled in a study of blood T cell repertoires in COVID-19. Background on the study: COVID-19 samples collected from the United States, Italy and Spain covered acute and convalescent phases.

CDR1 and CDR2 from the germline V gene are SQVTM and ANQGSEA. The CDR3 totals 13 residues. The V and J ends lost 3 bases and 8 bases respectively, with 13 bases between them. This clone was observed once. Per the study methods: Nucleated cell number was recorded as an estimate derived from reference gene primer amplification. Clones were sequenced by immunoSEQ multiplex PCR, and TCRdb holds only the in-frame ones, with some missing. V, J and clone size are those of that table, while D and trimming were read from the DNA. Among roughly 300,000 clones listed, approximately 85% were seen once. The sequence was collected from a human donor in a cohort sampled during active COVID-19. V is TRBV29-1 and J is TRBJ1-4, with D tentatively TRBD1 (6 bases). The sequenced sample consisted of peripheral blood. Written as DNA, the CDR3 is TGCAGCGTTGACGGGGGGCGGGGAGAAAAACTGTTTTTT. Protein product: CSVDGGRGEKLFF. Full variable domain (remainder filled in from reference TRBV29-1 and TRBJ1-4): SAVISQKPSRDICQRGTSLTIQCQVDSQVTMMFWYRQQPGQSLTLIATANQGSEATYESGFVIDKFPISRPNLTFSTLTVSNMSPEDSSIYLCSVDGGRGEKLFFGSGTQLSVL.